Sequencing of this TCR beta chain was carried out in a study of blood T cells in healthy people across ages. Study-wide context: About one barcoded beta molecule per two T cells was captured by template switching.

It was with a sample-barcoded 5' primer and a J-beta primer mix that a second PCR of about 6 to 11 cycles was run. TCRdb called the 5' RACE reads again in MiXCR, with one record for every CDR3 protein. The table lists roughly 1.6 million distinct CDR3 sequences, roughly a third of them singletons. Donor samples were obtained from healthy Caucasian individuals from Russia, aged 6 to 90. V was cut by 3 bases and J by 6 bases, with 11 bases left in between. The CDR3 contains 13 residues. Germline V CDR1 and CDR2: SGHAT, FQNNGV. Sample: blood. This TCR was recovered from a woman in her twenties or thirties in good health. J is TRBJ1-1 and V is TRBV11-2; no clear D. CDR3 in DNA: TGTGCCAGCAGCTTTTTGGGTCGTGCTGAAGCTTTCTTT. Translation: CASSFLGRAEAFF.